This TCR beta chain was captured in a study of T cell repertoires in cytomegalovirus infection. Study context: The authors relied on CMV epitopes, both recently identified HLA-C-restricted and well-studied HLA-B-restricted. Based on public TCR beta signatures, there were indications of CMV infection and of a matching HLA type.

TCRdb processed the reads anew with MiXCR; each CDR3 protein has one entry. The table records around 360,000 distinct CDR3 sequences, about a third of them present only once. The study, taken as a whole, reports: Cumulated frequencies of public TCR beta families served to identify carriers of CMV plus the relevant HLA. Across the ex vivo response, the dominant clonotypes were HLA-C-restricted CMV-specific TCR beta clonotypes.

Comment on this clonotype: Antigen specificity is unknown.

The starting material was cultured PBMCs, obtained from culture after CMV antigen stimulation. This TCR was recovered from a human donor in good health (CMV status not recorded). Some clones in this sample may be carry-over from other donors' samples.

CDR3 amino acids: CASSFNPAGAGEKLFF. The DNA of the CDR3 is TGTGCCAGCAGCTTCAACCCTGCGGGGGCAGGGGAAAAACTGTTTTTT. The V call is TRBV7-2, the J call TRBJ1-4; TRBD1 is a possible D gene (6 bases). CDR1 and CDR2 (germline): SGHTA, FQGNSA. V shed 3 bases and J shed 8 bases, with 19 bases lying between them. This CDR3 region has 16 residues.